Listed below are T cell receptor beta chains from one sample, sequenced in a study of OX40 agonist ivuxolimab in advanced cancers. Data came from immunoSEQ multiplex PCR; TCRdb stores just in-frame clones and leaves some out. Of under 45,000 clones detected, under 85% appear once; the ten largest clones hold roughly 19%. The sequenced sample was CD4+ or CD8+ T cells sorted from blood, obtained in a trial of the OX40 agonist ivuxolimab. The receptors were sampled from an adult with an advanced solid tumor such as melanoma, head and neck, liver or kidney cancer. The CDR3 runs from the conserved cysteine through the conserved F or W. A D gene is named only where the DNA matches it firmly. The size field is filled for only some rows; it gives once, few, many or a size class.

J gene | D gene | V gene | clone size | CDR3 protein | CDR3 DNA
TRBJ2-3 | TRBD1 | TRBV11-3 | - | CASSYGQGLNTQYF | TGTGCCAGCAGCTATGGACAGGGGTTGAATACGCAGTATTTT
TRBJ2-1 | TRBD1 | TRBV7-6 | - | CASSLAPGQGAGEQFF | TGTGCCAGCAGCTTAGCTCCGGGACAGGGGGCCGGGGAGCAGTTCTTC
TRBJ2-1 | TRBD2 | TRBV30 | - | CAWSVGTSGGAAYNEQFF | TGTGCCTGGAGTGTAGGGACTAGCGGGGGGGCTGCCTACAATGAGCAGTTCTTC
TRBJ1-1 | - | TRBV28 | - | CASSLLGGNTEAFF | TGTGCCAGCAGTTTATTAGGCGGGAACACTGAAGCTTTCTTT
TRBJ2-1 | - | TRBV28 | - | CASSLPGVPYNEQFF | TGTGCCAGCAGTCTTCCCGGGGTCCCCTACAATGAGCAGTTCTTC
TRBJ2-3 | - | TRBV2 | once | CAMRHPSTDTQYF | TGTGCCATGCGACATCCTAGCACAGATACGCAGTATTTT
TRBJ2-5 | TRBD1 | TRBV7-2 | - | CASSPRGSAWETQYF | TGTGCCAGCAGTCCCAGGGGGTCTGCGTGGGAGACCCAGTACTTC
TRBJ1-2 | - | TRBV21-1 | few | CASSKGVRERAYYGYTF | TGTGCCAGCAGCAAAGGCGTCAGAGAAAGGGCTTACTATGGCTACACCTTC
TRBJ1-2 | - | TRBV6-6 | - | CASSYSWATDYGYTF | TGTGCCAGCAGTTACAGTTGGGCCACCGACTATGGCTACACCTTC
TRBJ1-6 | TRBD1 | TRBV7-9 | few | CASSPGTGGNSPLHF | TGTGCCAGCAGTCCCGGGACAGGGGGTAATTCACCCCTCCACTTT
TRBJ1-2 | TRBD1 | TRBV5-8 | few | CASSWTGLNYGYTF | TGTGCCAGCAGCTGGACAGGCCTGAACTATGGCTACACCTTC
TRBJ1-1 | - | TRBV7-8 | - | CASSLGWGSYEAFF | TGTGCCAGCAGCTTAGGGTGGGGGTCATACGAAGCTTTCTTT
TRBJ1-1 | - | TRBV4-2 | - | CASSQELASRNTEAFF | TGTGCCAGCAGCCAAGAGTTAGCTTCGAGGAACACTGAAGCTTTCTTT
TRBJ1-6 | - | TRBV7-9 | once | CASSLGPRLYNSPLHF | TGTGCCAGCAGCTTAGGTCCCCGGCTCTATAATTCACCCCTCCACTTT
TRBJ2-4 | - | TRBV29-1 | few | CSAGWRVTQYF | TGCAGCGCTGGTTGGCGGGTCACTCAGTACTTC
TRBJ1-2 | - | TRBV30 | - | CAWSTRPGINGYTF | TGTGCCTGGAGTACCCGTCCTGGAATCAATGGCTACACCTTC
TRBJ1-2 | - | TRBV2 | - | CASSLTGNWDGYTF | TGTGCCAGCAGTCTTACAGGGAATTGGGATGGCTACACCTTC
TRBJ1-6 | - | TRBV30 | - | CAWRRANSPLHF | TGTGCCTGGAGGAGGGCGAATTCACCCCTCCACTTT
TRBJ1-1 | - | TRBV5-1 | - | CASRTPGRTEAFF | TGCGCCAGCAGGACCCCAGGGCGCACTGAAGCTTTCTTT
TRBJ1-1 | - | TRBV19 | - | CASSIVDVRRAFF | TGTGCCAGTAGTATAGTTGATGTCAGGAGAGCTTTCTTT
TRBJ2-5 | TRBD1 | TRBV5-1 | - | CASSLGFGRGIQETQYF | TGCGCCAGCAGCTTGGGTTTCGGCAGGGGGATCCAAGAGACCCAGTACTTC
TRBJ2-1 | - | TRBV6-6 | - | CASSYSRNEQFF | TGTGCCAGCAGTTACAGTCGGAATGAGCAGTTCTTC
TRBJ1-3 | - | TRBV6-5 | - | CASSYSPVSGNTIYF | TGTGCCAGCAGTTACTCTCCCGTCTCTGGAAACACCATATATTTT
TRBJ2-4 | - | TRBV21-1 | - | CASSKFVGGGGKNIQYF | TGTGCCAGCAGCAAGTTTGTAGGGGGCGGGGGCAAAAACATTCAGTACTTC
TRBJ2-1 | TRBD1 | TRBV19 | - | CASTLPGTGKNEQFF | TGTGCCAGTACCTTACCCGGGACAGGGAAAAATGAGCAGTTCTTC
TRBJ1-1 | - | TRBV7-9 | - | CASSLTVYEAFF | TGTGCCAGCAGCTTGACAGTATATGAAGCTTTCTTT
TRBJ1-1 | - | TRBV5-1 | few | CASSAATGLNTEAFF | TGCGCCAGCAGCGCAGCGACAGGTCTGAACACTGAAGCTTTCTTT
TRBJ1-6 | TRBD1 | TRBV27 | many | CASSSGTGGWNSPLHF | TGTGCCAGCAGTTCCGGGACAGGAGGGTGGAATTCACCCCTCCACTTT
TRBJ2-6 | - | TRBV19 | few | CASTPTSGANVLTF | TGTGCCAGTACCCCCACCTCTGGGGCCAACGTCCTGACTTTC
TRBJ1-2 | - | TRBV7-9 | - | CASSPTVNYGYTF | TGTGCCAGCAGCCCGACAGTTAACTATGGCTACACCTTC
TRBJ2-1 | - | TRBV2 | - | CASKGDTYNEQFF | TGTGCCAGCAAGGGGGACACATACAATGAGCAGTTCTTC
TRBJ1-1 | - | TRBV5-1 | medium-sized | CASSTGGNTEAFF | TGCGCCAGCAGCACCGGGGGTAACACTGAAGCTTTCTTT
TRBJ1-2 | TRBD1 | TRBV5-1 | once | CASSLVQGAYGYTF | TGCGCCAGCAGCTTGGTCCAGGGGGCCTATGGCTACACCTTC
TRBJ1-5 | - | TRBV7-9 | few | CASRAGAGVNQPQHF | TGTGCCAGCAGGGCGGGGGCGGGGGTCAATCAGCCCCAGCATTTT
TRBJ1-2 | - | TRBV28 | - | CASSSGDSGYTF | TGTGCCAGCAGCTCAGGGGATTCTGGCTACACCTTC
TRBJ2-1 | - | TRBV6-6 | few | CASSYILSNEQFF | TGTGCCAGCAGTTACATACTAAGCAATGAGCAGTTCTTC
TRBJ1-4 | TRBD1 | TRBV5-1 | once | CASSLWTGEEKLFF | TGCGCCAGCAGCTTGTGGACAGGGGAAGAAAAACTGTTTTTT
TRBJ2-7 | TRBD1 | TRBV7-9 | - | CASSSTYGTGVYEQYF | TGTGCCAGCAGCTCTACTTATGGGACAGGGGTCTACGAGCAGTACTTC
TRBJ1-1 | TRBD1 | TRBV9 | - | CASSDSPGTDNTEAFF | TGTGCCAGCAGCGATAGTCCCGGGACAGATAACACTGAAGCTTTCTTT
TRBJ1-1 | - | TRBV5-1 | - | CASSLRVNTEAFF | TGCGCCAGCAGCTTGCGGGTAAACACTGAAGCTTTCTTT
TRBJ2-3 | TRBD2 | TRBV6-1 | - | CASVERGGADTQYF | TGTGCCAGCGTTGAGCGGGGGGGCGCAGATACGCAGTATTTT
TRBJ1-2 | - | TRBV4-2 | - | CASSQDQGSYGYTF | TGTGCCAGCAGCCAAGATCAGGGGTCCTATGGCTACACCTTC
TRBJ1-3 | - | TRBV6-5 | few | CASSYGGIGNTIYF | TGTGCCAGCAGTTACGGCGGGATTGGAAACACCATATATTTT
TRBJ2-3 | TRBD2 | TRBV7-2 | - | CASSPSGGNTDTQYF | TGTGCCAGCAGCCCTAGCGGGGGGAACACAGATACGCAGTATTTT
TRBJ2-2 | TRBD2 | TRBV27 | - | CASNPTSFGWLSGELFF | TGTGCCAGCAACCCGACTAGCTTTGGGTGGTTGTCCGGGGAGCTGTTTTTT
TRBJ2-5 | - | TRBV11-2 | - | CASSLGGGRETQYF | TGTGCCAGCAGCTTAGGAGGGGGAAGAGAGACCCAGTACTTC
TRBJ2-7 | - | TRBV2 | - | CASGNSYEQYF | TGTGCCAGCGGAAACTCCTACGAGCAGTACTTC
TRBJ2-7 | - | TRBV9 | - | CASSLGGGYEQYF | TGTGCCAGCAGCTTGGGTGGGGGTTACGAGCAGTACTTC